This T cell receptor (beta chain) was found in a study of T cell responses to AZD1222 COVID-19 vaccine. The CDR3 is 15 residues long. Germline V lookup: CDR1 SGHVS, CDR2 FNYEAQ. The ends lost 1 base at V and 4 bases at J; junction bases unmatched: 3. Profiled with immunoSEQ multiplex PCR; TCRdb holds only in-frame clones, not every one. The profile covers about 72,000 clones, with just over 85% appearing a single time and roughly 2.7% taken by the ten largest. This TCR derives from an adult in good health. The V gene is TRBV7-6, the J gene TRBJ2-1, with 8 bases aligning to TRBD2. The sequencing here drew on peripheral blood, taken on day 0 of AZD1222 vaccination. The CDR3 is CASSLGLASYNEQFF. In DNA form, the CDR3 reads TGTGCCAGCAGCTTAGGACTAGCGTCGTACAATGAGCAGTTCTTC.